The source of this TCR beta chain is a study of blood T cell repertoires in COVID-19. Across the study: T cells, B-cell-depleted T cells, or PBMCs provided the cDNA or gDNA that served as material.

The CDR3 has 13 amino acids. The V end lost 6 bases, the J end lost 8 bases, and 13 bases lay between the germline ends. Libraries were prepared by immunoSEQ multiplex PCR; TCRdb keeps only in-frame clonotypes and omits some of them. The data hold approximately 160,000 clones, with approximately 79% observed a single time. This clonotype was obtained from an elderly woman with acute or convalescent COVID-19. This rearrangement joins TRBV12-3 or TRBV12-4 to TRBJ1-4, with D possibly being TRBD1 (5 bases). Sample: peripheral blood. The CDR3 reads CASSPRGGEKLFF. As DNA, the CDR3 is TGTGCCAGCAGCCCGAGGGGAGGGGAAAAACTGTTTTTT.